Included here is one TCR beta chain sequence, with context. Its antigen is still unknown. This sample was included in a study of beta chain features in type 1 diabetes. The study's findings and limits: Moderate yet significant TCRB CDR3 shortening was seen in Type 1 diabetes patients in all four CD4+ subsets.

All of the isolated RNA was reverse transcribed, so expressed TCRB transcripts were sequenced. Generated by immunoSEQ multiplex PCR, the TCRdb table keeps only in-frame clones and is missing some. The table includes hundreds of thousands of clones, 11% to 15% detected once. Germline lookup yields CDR1 MNHEY and CDR2 SVGAGI. Trimming cost V 4 bases and J 2 bases; bases outside gene matches: 5. The CDR3 runs 15 residues. The receptor comes from a man in his late teens or twenties with type 1 diabetes. The sequencing sample was made of naive CD4+ T cells from blood. V is TRBV6-5 and J is TRBJ2-5; 9 bases match TRBD2. CDR3 sequence (DNA): TGTGCCAGCAGTTTAGCGGGGGCGCTACAAGAGACCCAGTACTTC. Protein sequence: CASSLAGALQETQYF.